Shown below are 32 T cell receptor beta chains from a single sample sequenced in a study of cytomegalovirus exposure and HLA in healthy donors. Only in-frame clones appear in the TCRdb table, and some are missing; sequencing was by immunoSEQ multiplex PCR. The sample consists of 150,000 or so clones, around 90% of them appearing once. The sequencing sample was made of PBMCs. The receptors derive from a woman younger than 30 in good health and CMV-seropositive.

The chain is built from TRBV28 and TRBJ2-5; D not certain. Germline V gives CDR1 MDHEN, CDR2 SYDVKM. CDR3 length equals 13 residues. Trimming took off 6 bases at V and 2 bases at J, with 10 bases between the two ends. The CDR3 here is CASSLPVQETQYF. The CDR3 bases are TGTGCCAGCAGCCTTCCGGTTCAAGAGACCCAGTACTTC. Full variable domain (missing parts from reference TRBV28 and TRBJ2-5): DVKVTQSSRYLVKRTGEKVFLECVQDMDHENMFWYRQDPGLGLRLIYFSYDVKMKEKGDIPEGYSVSREKKERFSLILESASTNQTSMYLCASSLPVQETQYFGPGTRLLVL.

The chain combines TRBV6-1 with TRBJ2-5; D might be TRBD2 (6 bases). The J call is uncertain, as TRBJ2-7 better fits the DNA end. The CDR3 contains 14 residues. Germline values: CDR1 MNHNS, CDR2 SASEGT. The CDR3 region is CASRGIGRWNEQYF. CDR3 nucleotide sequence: TGTGCCAGCAGAGGTATCGGGAGATGGAACGAGCAGTACTTC.

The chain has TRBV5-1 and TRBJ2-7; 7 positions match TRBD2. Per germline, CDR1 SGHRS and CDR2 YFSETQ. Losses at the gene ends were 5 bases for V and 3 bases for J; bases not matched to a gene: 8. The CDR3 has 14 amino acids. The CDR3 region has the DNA TGCGCCAGCAGACCCGGGACGGGGGGCTACGAGCAGTACTTC. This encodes CASRPGTGGYEQYF.

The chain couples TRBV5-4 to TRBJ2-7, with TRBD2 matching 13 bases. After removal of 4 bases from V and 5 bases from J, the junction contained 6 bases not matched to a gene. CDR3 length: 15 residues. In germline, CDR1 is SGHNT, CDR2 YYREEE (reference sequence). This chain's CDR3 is CASSRRTSGRNEQYF. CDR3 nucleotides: TGTGCCAGCAGCCGGAGGACTAGCGGGAGAAACGAGCAGTACTTC.

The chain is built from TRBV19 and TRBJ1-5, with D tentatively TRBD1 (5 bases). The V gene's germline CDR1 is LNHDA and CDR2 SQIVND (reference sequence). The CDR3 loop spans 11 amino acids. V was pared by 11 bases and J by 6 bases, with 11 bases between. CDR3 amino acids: CAGGGGQPQHF. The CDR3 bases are TGTGCCGGGGGGGGTGGTCAGCCCCAGCATTTT.

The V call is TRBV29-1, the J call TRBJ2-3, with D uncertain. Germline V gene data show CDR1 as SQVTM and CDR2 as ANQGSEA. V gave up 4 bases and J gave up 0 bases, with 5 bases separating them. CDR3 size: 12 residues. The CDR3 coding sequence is TGCAGCGTTGCTAAAAGCACAGATACGCAGTATTTT. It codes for CSVAKSTDTQYF.

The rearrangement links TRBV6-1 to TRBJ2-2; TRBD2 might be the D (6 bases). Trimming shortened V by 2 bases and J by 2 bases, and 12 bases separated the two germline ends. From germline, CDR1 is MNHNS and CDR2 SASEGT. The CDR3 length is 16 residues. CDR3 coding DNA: TGTGCCAGCAGTGAACCGGGACTGACTAACACCGGGGAGCTGTTTTTT. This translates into CASSEPGLTNTGELFF.

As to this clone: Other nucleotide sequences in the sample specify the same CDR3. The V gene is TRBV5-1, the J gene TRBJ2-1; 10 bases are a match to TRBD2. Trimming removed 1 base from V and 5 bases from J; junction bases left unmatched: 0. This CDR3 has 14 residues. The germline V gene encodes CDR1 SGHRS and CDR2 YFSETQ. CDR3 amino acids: CASSLTSGNNEQFF. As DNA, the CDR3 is TGCGCCAGCAGCTTGACTAGCGGGAACAATGAGCAGTTCTTC.

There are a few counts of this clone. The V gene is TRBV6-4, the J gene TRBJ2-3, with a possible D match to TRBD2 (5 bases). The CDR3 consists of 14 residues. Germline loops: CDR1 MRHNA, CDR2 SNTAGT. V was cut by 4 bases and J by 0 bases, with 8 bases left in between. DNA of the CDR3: TGTGCCAGCAGTGTGGGGAGTAGCACAGATACGCAGTATTTT. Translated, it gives CASSVGSSTDTQYF.

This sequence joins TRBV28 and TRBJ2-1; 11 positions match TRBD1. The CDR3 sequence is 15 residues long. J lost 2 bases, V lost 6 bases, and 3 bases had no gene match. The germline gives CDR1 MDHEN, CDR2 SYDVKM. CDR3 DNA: TGTGCCAGCAGACTGGGACAGGGGGCCTACAATGAGCAGTTCTTC. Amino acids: CASRLGQGAYNEQFF.

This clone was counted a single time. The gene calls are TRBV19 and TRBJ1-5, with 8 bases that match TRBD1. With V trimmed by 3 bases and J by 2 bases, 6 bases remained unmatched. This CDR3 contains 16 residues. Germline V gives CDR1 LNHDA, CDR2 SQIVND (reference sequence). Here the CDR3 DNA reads TGTGCCAGTAGTATTAGGACAGGGAGTCGCAATCAGCCCCAGCATTTT. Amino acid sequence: CASSIRTGSRNQPQHF.

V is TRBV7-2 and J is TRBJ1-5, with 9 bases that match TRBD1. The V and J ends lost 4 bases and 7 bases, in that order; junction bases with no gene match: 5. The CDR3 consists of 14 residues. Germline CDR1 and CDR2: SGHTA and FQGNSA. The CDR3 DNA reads TGTGCCAGCAGCTCGGGACAGGGAAGCCAGCCCCAGCATTTT. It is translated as CASSSGQGSQPQHF.

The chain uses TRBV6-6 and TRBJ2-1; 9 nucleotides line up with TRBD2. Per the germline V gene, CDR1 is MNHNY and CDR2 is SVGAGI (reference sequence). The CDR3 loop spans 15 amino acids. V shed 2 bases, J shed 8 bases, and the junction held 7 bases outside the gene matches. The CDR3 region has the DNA TGTGCCAGCAGTTACGTGGCTAGCGGGAATGATGAGCAGTTCTTC. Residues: CASSYVASGNDEQFF.

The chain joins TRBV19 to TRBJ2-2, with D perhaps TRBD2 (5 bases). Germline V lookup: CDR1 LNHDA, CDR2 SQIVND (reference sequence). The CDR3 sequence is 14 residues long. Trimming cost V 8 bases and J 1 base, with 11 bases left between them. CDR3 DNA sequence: TGTGCCAGTTTTTGGAGCGGGAACACCGGGGAGCTGTTTTTT. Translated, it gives CASFWSGNTGELFF.

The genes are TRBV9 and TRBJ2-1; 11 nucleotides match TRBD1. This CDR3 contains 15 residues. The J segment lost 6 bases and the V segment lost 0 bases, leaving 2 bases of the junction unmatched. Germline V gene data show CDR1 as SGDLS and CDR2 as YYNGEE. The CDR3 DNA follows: TGTGCCAGCAGCGTAGCCGGGACAGGGGGCAATGAGCAGTTCTTC. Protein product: CASSVAGTGGNEQFF.

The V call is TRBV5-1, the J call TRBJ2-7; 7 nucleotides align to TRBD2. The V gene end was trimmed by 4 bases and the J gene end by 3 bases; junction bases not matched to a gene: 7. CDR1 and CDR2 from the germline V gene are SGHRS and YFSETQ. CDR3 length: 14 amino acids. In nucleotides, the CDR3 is TGCGCCAGCAGCGTCGCCGGGACTAACTACGAGCAGTACTTC. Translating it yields CASSVAGTNYEQYF. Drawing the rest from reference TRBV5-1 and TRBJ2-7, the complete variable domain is KAGVTQTPRYLIKTRGQQVTLSCSPISGHRSVSWYQQTPGQGLQFLFEYFSETQRNKGNFPGRFSGRQFSNSRSEMNVSTLELGDSALYLCASSVAGTNYEQYFGPGTRLTVT.

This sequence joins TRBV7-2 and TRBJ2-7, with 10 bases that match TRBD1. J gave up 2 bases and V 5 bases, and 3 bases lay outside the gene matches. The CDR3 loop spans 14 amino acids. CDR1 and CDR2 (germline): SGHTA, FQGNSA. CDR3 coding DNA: TGTGCCAGCAGCCAGGGACAGGGGCCCTACGAGCAGTACTTC. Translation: CASSQGQGPYEQYF. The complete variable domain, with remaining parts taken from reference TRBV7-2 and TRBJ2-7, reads GAGVSQSPSNKVTEKGKDVELRCDPISGHTALYWYRQSLGQGLEFLIYFQGNSAPDKSGLPSDRFSAERTGGSVSTLTIQRTQQEDSAVYLCASSQGQGPYEQYFGPGTRLTVT.

DNA of the CDR3: TGTGCCAGCAGCTTAGCGGAGAACTACGAGCAGTACTTC. It codes for CASSLAENYEQYF. The chain links TRBV7-6 to TRBJ2-7; D is ambiguous. Germline lookup yields CDR1 SGHVS and CDR2 FNYEAQ. This CDR3 is built from 13 residues. Between the trimmed V and J ends, which lost 0 bases and 3 bases, there was a span of 6 bases. Full variable domain (rest looked up from reference TRBV7-6 and TRBJ2-7): GAGVSQSPRYKVTKRGQDVALRCDPISGHVSLYWYRQALGQGPEFLTYFNYEAQQDKSGLPNDRFSAERPEGSISTLTIQRTEQRDSAMYRCASSLAENYEQYFGPGTRLTVT.

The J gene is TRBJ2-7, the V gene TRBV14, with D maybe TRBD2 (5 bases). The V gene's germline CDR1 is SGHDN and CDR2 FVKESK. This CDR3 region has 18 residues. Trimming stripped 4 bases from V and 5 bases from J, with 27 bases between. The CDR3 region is CASSPRPFTRRGLDEQYF. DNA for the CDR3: TGTGCCAGCAGCCCACGACCGTTCACGAGGAGAGGGTTGGACGAGCAGTACTTC.

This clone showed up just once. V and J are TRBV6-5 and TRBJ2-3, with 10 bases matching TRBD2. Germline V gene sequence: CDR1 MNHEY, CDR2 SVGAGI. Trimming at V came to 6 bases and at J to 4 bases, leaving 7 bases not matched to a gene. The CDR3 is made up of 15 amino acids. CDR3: CASRGSGRTADTQYF. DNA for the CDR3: TGTGCCAGCAGGGGTAGCGGGAGGACCGCAGATACGCAGTATTTT.

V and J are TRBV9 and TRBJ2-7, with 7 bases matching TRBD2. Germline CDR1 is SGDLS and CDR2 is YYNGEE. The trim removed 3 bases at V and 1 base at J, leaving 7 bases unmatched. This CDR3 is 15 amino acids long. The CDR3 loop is CASSESGGSSYEQYF. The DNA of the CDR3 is TGTGCCAGCAGCGAGTCGGGGGGTTCATCCTACGAGCAGTACTTC.

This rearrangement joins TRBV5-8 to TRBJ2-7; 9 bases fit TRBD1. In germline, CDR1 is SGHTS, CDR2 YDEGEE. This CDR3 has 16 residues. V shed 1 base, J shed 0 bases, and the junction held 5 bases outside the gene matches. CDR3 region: CASSLRTGGFSYEQYF. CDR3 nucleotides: TGTGCCAGCAGCTTGCGTACAGGGGGCTTCTCCTACGAGCAGTACTTC.

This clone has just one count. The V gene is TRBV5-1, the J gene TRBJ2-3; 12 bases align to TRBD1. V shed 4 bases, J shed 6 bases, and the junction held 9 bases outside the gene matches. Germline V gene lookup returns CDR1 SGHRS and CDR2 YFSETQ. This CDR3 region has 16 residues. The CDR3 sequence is CASSPVGQGAGDTQYF. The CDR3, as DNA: TGCGCCAGCAGCCCGGTGGGACAGGGGGCTGGGGATACGCAGTATTTT.

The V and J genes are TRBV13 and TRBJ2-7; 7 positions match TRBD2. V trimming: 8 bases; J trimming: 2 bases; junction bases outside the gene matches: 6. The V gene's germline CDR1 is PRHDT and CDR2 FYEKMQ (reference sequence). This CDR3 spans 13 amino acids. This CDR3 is CASSGLAAYEQYF. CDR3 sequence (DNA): TGTGCCAGCTCGGGGCTAGCGGCCTACGAGCAGTACTTC. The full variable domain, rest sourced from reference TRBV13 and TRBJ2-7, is AAGVIQSPRHLIKEKRETATLKCYPIPRHDTVYWYQQGPGQDPQFLISFYEKMQSDKGSIPDRFSAQQFSDYHSELNMSSLELGDSALYFCASSGLAAYEQYFGPGTRLTVT.

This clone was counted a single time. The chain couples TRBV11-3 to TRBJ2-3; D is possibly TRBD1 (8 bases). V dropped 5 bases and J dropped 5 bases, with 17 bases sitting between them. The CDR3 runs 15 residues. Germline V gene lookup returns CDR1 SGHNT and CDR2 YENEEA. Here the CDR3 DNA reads TGTGCCAGCAGCATACGACAGGGGAGGGGAGATACGCAGTATTTT. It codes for CASSIRQGRGDTQYF. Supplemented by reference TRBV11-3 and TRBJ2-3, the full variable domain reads EAGVVQSPRYKIIEKKQPVAFWCNPISGHNTLYWYLQNLGQGPELLIRYENEEAVDDSQLPKDRFSAERLKGVDSTLKIQPAELGDSAVYLCASSIRQGRGDTQYFGPGTRLTVL.

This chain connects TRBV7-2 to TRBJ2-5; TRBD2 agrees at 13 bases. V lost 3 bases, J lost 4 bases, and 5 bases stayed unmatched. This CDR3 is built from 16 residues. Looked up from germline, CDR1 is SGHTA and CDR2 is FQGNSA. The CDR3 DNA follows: TGTGCCAGCAGCTTCTCGAGACTAGCGGGAGGAGAGACCCAGTACTTC. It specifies CASSFSRLAGGETQYF.

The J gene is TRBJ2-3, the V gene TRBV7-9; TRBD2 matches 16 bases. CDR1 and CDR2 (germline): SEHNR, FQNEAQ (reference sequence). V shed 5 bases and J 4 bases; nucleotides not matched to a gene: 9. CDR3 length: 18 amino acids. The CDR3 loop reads CASSPVLGTSGRADTQYF. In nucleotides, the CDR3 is TGTGCCAGCAGCCCCGTATTGGGGACTAGCGGGAGGGCAGATACGCAGTATTTT.

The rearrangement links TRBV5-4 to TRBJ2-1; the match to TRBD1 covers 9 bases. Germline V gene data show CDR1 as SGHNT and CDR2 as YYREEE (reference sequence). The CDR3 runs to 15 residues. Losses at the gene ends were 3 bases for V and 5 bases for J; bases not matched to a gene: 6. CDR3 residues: CASSSFRDRDNEQFF. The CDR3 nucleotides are TGTGCCAGCAGCTCCTTCCGGGACAGGGACAATGAGCAGTTCTTC.

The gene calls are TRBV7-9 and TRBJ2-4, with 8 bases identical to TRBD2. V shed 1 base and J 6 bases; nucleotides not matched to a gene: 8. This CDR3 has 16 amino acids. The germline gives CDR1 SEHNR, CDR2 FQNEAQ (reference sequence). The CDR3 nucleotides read TGTGCCAGCAGCTTAGGTAGCGGGACTACCCCAAACATTCAGTACTTC. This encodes CASSLGSGTTPNIQYF.

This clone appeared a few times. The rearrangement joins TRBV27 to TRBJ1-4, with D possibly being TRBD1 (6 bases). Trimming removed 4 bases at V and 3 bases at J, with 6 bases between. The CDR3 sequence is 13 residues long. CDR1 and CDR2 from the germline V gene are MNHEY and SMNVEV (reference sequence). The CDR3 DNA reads TGTGCCAGCAGTTACAGGGCTAATGAAAAACTGTTTTTT. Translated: CASSYRANEKLFF.

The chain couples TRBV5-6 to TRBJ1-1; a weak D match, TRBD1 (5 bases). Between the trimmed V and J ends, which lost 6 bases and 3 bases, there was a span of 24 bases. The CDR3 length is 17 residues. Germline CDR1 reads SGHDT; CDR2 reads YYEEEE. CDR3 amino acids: CASMPHPGGQGDTEAFF. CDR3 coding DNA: TGTGCCAGCATGCCTCACCCGGGAGGCCAAGGGGACACTGAAGCTTTCTTT. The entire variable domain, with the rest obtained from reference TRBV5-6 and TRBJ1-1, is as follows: DAGVTQSPTHLIKTRGQQVTLRCSPKSGHDTVSWYQQALGQGPQFIFQYYEEEERQRGNFPDRFSGHQFPNYSSELNVNALLLGDSALYLCASMPHPGGQGDTEAFFGQGTRLTVV.

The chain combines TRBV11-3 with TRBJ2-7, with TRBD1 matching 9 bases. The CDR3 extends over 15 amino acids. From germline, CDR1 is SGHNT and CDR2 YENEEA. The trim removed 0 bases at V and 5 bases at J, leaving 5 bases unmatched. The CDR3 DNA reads TGTGCCAGCAGCTTAGAAGGGGACAGGGTAAACGAGCAGTACTTC. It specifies CASSLEGDRVNEQYF.